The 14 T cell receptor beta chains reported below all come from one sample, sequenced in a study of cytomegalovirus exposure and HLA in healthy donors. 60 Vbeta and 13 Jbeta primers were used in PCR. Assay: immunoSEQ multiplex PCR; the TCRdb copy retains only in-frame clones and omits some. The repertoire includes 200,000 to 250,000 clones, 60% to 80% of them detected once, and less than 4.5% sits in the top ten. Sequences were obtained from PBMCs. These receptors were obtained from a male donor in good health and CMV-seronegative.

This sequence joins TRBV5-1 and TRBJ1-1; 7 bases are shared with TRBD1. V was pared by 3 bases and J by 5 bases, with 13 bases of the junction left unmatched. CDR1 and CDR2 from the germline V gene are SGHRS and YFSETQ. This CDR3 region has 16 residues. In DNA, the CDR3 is TGCGCCAGCAGCTCTGACAGGGCCATACTCGGAACTGAAGCTTTCTTT. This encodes CASSSDRAILGTEAFF.

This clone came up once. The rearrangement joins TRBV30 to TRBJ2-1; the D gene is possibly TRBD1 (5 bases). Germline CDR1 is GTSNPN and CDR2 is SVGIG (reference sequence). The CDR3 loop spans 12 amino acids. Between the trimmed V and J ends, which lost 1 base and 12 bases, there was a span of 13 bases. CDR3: CAWSGGGAAQFF. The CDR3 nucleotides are TGTGCCTGGAGTGGGGGCGGTGCCGCGCAGTTCTTC.

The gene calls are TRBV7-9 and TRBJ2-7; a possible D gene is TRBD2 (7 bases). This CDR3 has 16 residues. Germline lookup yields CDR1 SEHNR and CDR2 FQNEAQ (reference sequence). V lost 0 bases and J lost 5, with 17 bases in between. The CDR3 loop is CASSLASGGRSHEQYF. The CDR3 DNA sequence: TGTGCCAGCAGCTTAGCGTCCGGGGGGCGATCCCACGAGCAGTACTTC.

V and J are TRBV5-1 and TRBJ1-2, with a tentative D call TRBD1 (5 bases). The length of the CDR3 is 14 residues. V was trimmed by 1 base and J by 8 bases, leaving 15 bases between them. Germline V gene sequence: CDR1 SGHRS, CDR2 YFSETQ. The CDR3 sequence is CASSLTGGSVGYTF. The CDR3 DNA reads TGCGCCAGCAGCTTGACAGGCGGCTCCGTGGGCTACACCTTC.

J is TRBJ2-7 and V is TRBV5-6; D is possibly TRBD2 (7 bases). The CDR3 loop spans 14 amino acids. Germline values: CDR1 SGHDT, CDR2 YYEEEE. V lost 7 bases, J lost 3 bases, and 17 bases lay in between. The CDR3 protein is CASSGAGAVYEQYF. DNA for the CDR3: TGTGCCAGCTCGGGGGCGGGAGCAGTCTACGAGCAGTACTTC.

CDR3 protein: CASSYPARGSYEQYF. The CDR3 DNA sequence: TGTGCCAGCAGTTACCCAGCCAGAGGCTCCTACGAGCAGTACTTC. V is TRBV6-5 and J is TRBJ2-7; D is ambiguous. CDR3 size: 15 residues. V gave up 2 bases and J gave up 0 bases, with 11 bases separating them. Germline-derived CDR1 and CDR2 are MNHEY and SVGAGI.

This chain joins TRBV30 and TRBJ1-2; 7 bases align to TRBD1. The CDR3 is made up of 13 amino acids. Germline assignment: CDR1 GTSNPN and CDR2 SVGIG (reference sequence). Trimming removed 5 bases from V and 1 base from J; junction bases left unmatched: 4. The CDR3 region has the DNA TGTGCCTGGCCCCGACAGGGTAACTATGGCTACACCTTC. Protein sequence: CAWPRQGNYGYTF.

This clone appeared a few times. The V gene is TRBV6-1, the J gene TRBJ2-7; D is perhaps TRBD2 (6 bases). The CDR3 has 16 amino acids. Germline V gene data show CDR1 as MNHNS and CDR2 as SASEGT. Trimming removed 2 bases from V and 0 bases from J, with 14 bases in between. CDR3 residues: CASSELSGRTSYEQYF. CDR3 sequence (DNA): TGTGCCAGCAGTGAATTGAGCGGGCGGACCTCCTACGAGCAGTACTTC.

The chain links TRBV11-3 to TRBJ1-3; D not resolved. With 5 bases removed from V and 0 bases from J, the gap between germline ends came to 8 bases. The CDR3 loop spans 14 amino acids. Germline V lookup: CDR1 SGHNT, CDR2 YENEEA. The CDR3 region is CASSRGISGNTIYF. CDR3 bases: TGTGCCAGCAGCCGAGGAATCTCTGGAAACACCATATATTTT.

The CDR3 DNA reads as TGCGCCAGCAGTGCGGTGGGCGATCAGCCCCAGCATTTT. It codes for CASSAVGDQPQHF. The J gene is TRBJ1-5, the V gene TRBV10-1; D call uncertain. The CDR3 has 13 amino acids. The germline CDR1 and CDR2 sequences are WNHNN and SYGVQD (reference sequence). V lost 4 bases, J lost 5 bases, and 9 bases lay in between.

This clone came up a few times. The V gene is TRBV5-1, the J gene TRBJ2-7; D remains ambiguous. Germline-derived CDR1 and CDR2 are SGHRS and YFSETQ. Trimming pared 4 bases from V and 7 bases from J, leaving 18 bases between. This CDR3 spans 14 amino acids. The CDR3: CASSLLDRRGEQYF. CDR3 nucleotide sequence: TGCGCCAGCAGCCTGCTAGACCGCCGTGGGGAGCAGTACTTC.

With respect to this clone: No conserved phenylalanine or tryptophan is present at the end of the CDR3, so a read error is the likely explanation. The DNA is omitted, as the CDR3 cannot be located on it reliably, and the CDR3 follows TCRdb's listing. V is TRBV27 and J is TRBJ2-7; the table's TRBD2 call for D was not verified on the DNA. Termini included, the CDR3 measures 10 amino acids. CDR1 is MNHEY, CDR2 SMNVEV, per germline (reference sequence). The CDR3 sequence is CASHITGFWI.

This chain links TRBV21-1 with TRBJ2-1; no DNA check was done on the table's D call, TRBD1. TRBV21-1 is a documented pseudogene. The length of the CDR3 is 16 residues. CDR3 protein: CASSRLPSGGGNEQFF. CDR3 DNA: TGTGCCAGCAGCCGGCTACCGTCAGGGGGAGGCAATGAGCAGTTCTTC.

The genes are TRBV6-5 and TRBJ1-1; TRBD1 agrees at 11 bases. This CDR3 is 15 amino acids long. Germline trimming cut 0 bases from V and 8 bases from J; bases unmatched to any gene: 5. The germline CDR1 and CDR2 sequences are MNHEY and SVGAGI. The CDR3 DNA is TGTGCCAGCAGTTACTCTGGACAGGGGGCATCCGAAGCTTTCTTT. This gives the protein CASSYSGQGASEAFF.